This T cell receptor beta chain was observed in a study of shared clonotypes between healthy human individuals. Overall study findings and caveats: Across subsets, estimated richness was generally greater for naive than for memory populations. Represented genetic and exposure-history diversity was restricted by having few donors.

Per the original methods: Filtering differed, since immunoSEQ gave only junction sequences and no quality scores. Clones were sequenced by immunoSEQ multiplex PCR, and TCRdb holds only the in-frame ones, with some missing. V and J calls and clone size are given by that table; D and trimming were obtained from the DNA. The data contain millions of clones, approximately 95% of them seen just once; the ten biggest clones take up roughly 1%. The CDR3 runs 13 residues. In regard to this clone: As yet, its antigen is unknown.

Positively selected for CCR7, the CD45RO-negative cells used as naive CD8 cells excluded terminally differentiated effector memory CD45RA+ cells. Donors were healthy HIV-negative adults without recently reported acute infections or vaccinations. The sample consisted of naive CD8+ T cells sorted from blood. This clonotype originated in a man younger than 35 in good health. The J gene is TRBJ1-2, the V gene TRBV12-2; the table's D gene call, TRBD1, was not cross checked with the DNA. TRBV12-2 is a known pseudogene. CDR3 in amino acids: CASRLHRQWGYTF. CDR3 sequence (DNA): TGTGCAAGTCGCTTACACCGTCAGTGGGGCTACACCTTC.